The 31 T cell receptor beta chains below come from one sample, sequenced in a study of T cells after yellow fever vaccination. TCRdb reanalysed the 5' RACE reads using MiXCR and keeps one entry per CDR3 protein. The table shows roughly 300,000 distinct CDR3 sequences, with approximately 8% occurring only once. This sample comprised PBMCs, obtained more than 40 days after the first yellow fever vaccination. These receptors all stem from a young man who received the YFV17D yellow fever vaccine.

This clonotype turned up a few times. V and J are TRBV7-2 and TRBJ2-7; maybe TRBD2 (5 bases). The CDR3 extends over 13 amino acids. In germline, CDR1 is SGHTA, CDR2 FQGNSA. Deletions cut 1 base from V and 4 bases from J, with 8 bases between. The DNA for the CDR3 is TGTGCCAGCAGCTTAGTAGCGCTTTACGAGCAGTACGTC. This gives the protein CASSLVALYEQYV.

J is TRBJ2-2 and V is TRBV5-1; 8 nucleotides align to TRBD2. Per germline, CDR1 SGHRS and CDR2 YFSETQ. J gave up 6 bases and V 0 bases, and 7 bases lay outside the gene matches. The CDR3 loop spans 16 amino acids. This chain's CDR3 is CASSLGPGLGAGELFF. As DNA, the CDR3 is TGCGCCAGCAGCTTGGGACCGGGACTAGGCGCCGGGGAGCTGTTTTTT.

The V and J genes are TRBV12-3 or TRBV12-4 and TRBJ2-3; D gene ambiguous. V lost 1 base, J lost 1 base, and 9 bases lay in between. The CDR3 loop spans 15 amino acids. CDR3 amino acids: CASSLVSFGTDTQYF. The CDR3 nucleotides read TGTGCCAGCAGTTTAGTATCTTTCGGCACAGATACGCAGTATTTT.

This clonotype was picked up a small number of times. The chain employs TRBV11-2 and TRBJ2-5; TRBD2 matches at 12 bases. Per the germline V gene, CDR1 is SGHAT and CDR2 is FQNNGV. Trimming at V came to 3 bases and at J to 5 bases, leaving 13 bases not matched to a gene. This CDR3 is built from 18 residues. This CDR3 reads CASSLYVASGGARETQYF. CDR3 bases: TGTGCCAGCAGCTTGTATGTCGCTAGCGGGGGGGCTAGGGAGACCCAGTACTTC.

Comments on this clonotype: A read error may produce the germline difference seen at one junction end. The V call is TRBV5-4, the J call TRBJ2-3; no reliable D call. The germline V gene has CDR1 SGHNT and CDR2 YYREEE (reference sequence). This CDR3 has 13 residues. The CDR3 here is CAISFGGTDTQYF. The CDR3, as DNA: TGTGCCATCAGCTTCGGTGGCACAGATACGCAGTATTTT.

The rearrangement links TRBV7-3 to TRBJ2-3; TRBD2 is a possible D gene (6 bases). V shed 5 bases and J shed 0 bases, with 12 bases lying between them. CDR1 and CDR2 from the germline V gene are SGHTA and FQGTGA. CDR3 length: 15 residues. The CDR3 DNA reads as TGTGCCAGCAGCCCCGGCGGGGTTAGCACAGATACGCAGTATTTT. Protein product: CASSPGGVSTDTQYF. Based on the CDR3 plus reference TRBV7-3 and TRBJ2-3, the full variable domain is GAGVSQTPSNKVTEKGKYVELRCDPISGHTALYWYRQSLGQGPEFLIYFQGTGAADDSGLPNDRFFAVRPEGSVSTLKIQRTERGDSAVYLCASSPGGVSTDTQYFGPGTRLTVL.

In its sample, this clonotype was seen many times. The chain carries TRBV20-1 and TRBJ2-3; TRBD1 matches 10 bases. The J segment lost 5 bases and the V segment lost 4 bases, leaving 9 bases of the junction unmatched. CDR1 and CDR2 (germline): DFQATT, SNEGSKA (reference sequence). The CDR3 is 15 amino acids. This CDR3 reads CSAIPGTGVKDTQYF. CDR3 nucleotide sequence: TGCAGTGCTATACCCGGGACAGGGGTAAAAGATACGCAGTATTTT.

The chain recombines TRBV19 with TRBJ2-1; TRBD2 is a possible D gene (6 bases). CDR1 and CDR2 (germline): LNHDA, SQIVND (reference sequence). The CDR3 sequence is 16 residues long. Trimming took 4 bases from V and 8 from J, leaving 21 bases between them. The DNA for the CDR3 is TGTGCCAGTAGTAAGCAGCGGGCCGGGGCGTTCGATGAGCAGTTCTTC. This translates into CASSKQRAGAFDEQFF.

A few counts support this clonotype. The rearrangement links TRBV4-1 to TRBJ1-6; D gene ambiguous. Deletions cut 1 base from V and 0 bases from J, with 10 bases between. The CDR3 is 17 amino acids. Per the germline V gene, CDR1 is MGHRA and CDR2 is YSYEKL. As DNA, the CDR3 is TGCGCCAGCAGCCAAGTCGCAGATCTCTCCTATAATTCACCCCTCCACTTT. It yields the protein CASSQVADLSYNSPLHF.

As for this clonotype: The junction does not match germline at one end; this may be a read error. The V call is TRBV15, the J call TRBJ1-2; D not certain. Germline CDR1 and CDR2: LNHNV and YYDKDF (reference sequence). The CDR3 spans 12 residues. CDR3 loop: CATSRDDLDGRF. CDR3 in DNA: TGTGCCACCAGCAGAGATGATTTGGACGGCCGCTTC.

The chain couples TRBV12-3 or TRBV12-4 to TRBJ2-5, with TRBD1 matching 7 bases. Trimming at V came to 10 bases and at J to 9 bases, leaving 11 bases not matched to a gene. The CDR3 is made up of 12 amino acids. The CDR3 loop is CATTTGTAAQYF. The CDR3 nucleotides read TGTGCCACCACGACAGGGACCGCGGCCCAGTACTTC.

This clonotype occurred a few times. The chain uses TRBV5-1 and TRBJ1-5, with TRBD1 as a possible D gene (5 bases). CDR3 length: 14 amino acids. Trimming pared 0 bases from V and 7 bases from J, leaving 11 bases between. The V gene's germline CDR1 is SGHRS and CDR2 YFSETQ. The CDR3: CASSLGSGQQPQHF. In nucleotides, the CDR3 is TGCGCCAGCAGCTTGGGATCAGGGCAACAGCCCCAGCATTTT.

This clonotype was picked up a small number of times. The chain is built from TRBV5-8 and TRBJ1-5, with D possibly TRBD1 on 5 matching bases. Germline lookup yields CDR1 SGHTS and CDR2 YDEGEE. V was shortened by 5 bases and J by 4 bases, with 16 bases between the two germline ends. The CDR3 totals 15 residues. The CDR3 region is CASRSGTHINQPQHF. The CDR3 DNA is TGTGCCAGCAGGAGCGGGACGCACATTAATCAGCCCCAGCATTTT.

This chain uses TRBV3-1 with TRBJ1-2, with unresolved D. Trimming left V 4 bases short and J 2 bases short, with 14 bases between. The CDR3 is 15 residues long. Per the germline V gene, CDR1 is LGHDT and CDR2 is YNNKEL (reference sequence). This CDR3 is CASSRIKGGNYGYTF. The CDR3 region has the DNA TGTGCCAGCAGCCGGATCAAGGGTGGCAACTATGGCTACACCTTC.

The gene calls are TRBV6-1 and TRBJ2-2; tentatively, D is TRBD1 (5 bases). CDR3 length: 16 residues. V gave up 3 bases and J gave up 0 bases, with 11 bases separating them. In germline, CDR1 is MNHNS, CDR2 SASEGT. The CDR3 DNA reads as TGTGCCAGCAGTGAGCCCCCGGACACGAACACCGGGGAGCTGTTTTTT. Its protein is CASSEPPDTNTGELFF.

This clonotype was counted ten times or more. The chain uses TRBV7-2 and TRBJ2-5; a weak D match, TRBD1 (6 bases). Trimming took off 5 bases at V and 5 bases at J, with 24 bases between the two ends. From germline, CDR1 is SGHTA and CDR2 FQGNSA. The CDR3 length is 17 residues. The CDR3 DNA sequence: TGTGCCAGCAGCGTCAATACAGGGATTTGGCGGTCGGAGACCCAGTACTTC. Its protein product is CASSVNTGIWRSETQYF. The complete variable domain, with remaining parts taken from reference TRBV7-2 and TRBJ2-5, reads GAGVSQSPSNKVTEKGKDVELRCDPISGHTALYWYRQSLGQGLEFLIYFQGNSAPDKSGLPSDRFSAERTGGSVSTLTIQRTQQEDSAVYLCASSVNTGIWRSETQYFGPGTRLLVL.

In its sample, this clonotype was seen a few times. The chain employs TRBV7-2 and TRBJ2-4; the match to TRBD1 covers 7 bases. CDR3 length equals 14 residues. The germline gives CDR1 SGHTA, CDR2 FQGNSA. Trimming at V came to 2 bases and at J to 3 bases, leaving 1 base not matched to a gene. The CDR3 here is CASSLQGDKNIQYF. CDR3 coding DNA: TGTGCCAGCAGCTTACAGGGGGACAAAAACATTCAGTACTTC.

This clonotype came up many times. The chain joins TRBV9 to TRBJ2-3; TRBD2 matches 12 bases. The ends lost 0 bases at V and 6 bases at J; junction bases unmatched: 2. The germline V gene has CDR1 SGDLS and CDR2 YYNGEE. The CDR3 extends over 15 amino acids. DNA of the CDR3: TGTGCCAGCAGCGTAGGTGGACTAGCGGGGGATACGCAGTATTTT. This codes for CASSVGGLAGDTQYF. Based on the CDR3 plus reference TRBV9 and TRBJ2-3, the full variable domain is DSGVTQTPKHLITATGQRVTLRCSPRSGDLSVYWYQQSLDQGLQFLIQYYNGEERAKGNILERFSAQQFPDLHSELNLSSLELGDSALYFCASSVGGLAGDTQYFGPGTRLTVL.

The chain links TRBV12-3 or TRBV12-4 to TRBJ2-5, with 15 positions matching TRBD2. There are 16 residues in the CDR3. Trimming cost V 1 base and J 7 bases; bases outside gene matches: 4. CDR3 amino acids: CASSLVPGLAGGTQYF. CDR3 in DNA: TGTGCCAGCAGTTTAGTGCCGGGACTAGCGGGAGGGACCCAGTACTTC.

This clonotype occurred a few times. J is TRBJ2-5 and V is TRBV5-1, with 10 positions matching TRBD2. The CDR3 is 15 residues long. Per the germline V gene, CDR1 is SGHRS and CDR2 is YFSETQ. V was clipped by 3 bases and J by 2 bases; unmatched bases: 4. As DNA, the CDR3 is TGCGCCAGCAGCTCACTAGCGGGGTATCAAGAGACCCAGTACTTC. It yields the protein CASSSLAGYQETQYF.

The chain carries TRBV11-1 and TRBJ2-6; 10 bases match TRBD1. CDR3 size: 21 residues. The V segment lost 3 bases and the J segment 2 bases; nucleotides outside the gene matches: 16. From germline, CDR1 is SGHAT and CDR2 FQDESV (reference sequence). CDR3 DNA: TGTGCCAGCAGCTTGGCTGGACTTTGGGACAGGGGCTCAGCTGGGGCCAACGTCCTGACTTTC. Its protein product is CASSLAGLWDRGSAGANVLTF.

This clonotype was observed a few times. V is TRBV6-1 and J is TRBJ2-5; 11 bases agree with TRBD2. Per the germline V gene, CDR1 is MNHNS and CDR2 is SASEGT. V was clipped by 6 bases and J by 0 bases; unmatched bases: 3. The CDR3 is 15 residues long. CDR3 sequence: CASSIAGGDQETQYF. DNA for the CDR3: TGTGCCAGCAGCATAGCGGGGGGGGACCAAGAGACCCAGTACTTC.

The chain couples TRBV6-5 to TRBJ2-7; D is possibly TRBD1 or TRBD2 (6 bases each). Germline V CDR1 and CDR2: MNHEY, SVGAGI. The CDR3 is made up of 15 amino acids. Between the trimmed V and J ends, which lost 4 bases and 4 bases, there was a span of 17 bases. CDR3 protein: CASSSRVGGGYEQYV. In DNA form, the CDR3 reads TGTGCCAGCAGTTCCAGAGTTGGAGGGGGATACGAGCAGTACGTC.

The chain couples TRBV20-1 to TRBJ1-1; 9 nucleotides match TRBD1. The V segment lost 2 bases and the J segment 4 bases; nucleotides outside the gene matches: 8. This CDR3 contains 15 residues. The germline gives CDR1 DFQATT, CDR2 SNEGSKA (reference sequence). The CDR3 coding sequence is TGCAGTGCTAGACGACCGGGACAGGGAACCACTGAAGCTTTCTTT. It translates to CSARRPGQGTTEAFF.

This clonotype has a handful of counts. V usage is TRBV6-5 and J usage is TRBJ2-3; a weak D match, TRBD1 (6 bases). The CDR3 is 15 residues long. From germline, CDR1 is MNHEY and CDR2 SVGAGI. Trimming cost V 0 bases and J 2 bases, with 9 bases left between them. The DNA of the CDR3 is TGTGCCAGCAGTTACTCGTGGGGGCTCACAGATACGCAGTATTTT. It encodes CASSYSWGLTDTQYF.

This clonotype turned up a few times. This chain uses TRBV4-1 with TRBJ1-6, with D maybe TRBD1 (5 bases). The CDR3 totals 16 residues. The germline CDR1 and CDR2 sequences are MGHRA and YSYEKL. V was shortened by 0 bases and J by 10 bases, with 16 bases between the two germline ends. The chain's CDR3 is CASSQDVRGVGSPLHF. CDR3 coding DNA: TGCGCCAGCAGCCAAGACGTCCGGGGGGTCGGGTCACCCCTCCACTTT.

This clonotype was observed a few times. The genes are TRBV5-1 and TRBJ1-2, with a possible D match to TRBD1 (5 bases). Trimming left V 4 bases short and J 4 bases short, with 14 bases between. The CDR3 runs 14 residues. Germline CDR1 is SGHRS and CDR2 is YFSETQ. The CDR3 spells CASSPPGLPYGYTF. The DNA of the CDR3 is TGCGCCAGCAGCCCCCCGGGACTCCCCTATGGCTACACCTTC.

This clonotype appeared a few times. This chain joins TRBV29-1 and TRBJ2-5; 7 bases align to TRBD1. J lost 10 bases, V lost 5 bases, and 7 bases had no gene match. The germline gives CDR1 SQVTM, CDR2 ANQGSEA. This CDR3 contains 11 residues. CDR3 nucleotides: TGCAGCGTTCGACAGGGAGAAAACCAGTACTTC. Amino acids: CSVRQGENQYF.

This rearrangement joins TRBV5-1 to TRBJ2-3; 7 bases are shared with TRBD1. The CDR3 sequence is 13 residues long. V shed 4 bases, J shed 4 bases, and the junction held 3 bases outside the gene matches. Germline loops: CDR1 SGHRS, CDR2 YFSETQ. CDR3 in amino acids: CASSVQGSDTQYF. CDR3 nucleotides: TGCGCCAGCAGCGTACAGGGGTCAGATACGCAGTATTTT.

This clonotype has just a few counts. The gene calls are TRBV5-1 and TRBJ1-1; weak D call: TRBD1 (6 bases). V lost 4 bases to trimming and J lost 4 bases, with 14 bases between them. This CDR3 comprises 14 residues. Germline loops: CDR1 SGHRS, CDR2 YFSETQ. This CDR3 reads CASSRFGGGTEAFF. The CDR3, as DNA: TGCGCCAGCAGCCGCTTTGGGGGCGGCACTGAAGCTTTCTTT.

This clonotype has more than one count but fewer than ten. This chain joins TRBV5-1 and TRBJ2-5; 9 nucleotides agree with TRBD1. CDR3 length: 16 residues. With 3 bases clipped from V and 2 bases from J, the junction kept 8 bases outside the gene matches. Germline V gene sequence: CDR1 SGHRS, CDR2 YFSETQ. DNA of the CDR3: TGCGCCAGCAGCTACTGGACAGGGGAGTCACAAGAGACCCAGTACTTC. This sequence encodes CASSYWTGESQETQYF.